The 27 T cell receptor beta chains listed next were all sequenced from one sample in a study of CD8 T cells in ankylosing spondylitis. TCRdb recomputed calls from the 5' RACE reads with MiXCR, one row per CDR3 protein. The top ten hold around 59% of the sample, which has tens of thousands of distinct CDR3 sequences, around 30% seen once. Sequencing was carried out using blood, either unsorted or a sorted T cell fraction (not recorded which). The receptors originated from a male donor with ankylosing spondylitis or in good health (not recorded which).

The table lists this clonotype with a few counts. The rearrangement joins TRBV11-1 to TRBJ2-3; TRBD2 matches at 7 bases. V lost 4 bases and J lost 7; bases outside the gene matches: 11. This CDR3 has 15 amino acids. Per the germline V gene, CDR1 is SGHAT and CDR2 is FQDESV (reference sequence). The CDR3 loop reads CASSSVAGQSYTQYF. The CDR3 DNA reads TGTGCCAGCAGCTCAGTAGCGGGCCAATCTTATACGCAGTATTTT.

V is TRBV10-2 and J is TRBJ1-1; no definite D call. Germline loops: CDR1 WSHSY, CDR2 SAAADI. V was clipped by 2 bases and J by 11 bases, with 12 bases between them. The CDR3 consists of 12 residues. The CDR3 bases are TGCGCCAGCAGTGAGAGTACGGTGGACGCTTTCTTT. As protein: CASSESTVDAFF.

This clonotype turned up a few times. The chain couples TRBV10-3 to TRBJ2-3, with 16 bases aligning to TRBD2. The junction had 11 bases not matched to a gene; V was cut back by 6 bases and J by 2 bases. Germline assignment: CDR1 ENHRY and CDR2 SYGVKD. The CDR3 covers 19 residues. The CDR3 sequence is CAIRGTSGGAGSITDTQYF. The CDR3 DNA sequence: TGTGCCATCAGAGGGACTAGCGGGGGGGCTGGGTCTATCACAGATACGCAGTATTTT.

The chain uses TRBV9 and TRBJ2-7; 9 bases are a match to TRBD2. The CDR3 length is 16 residues. The junction had 4 bases not matched to a gene; V was cut back by 0 bases and J by 0 bases. CDR1 and CDR2 from the germline V gene are SGDLS and YYNGEE. The CDR3 region has the DNA TGTGCCAGCAGCGTAGGGTCTAGCGGGACCTCCTACGAGCAGTACTTC. Translated, it gives CASSVGSSGTSYEQYF. Looking up the rest from reference TRBV9 and TRBJ2-7 gives the full variable domain: DSGVTQTPKHLITATGQRVTLRCSPRSGDLSVYWYQQSLDQGLQFLIQYYNGEERAKGNILERFSAQQFPDLHSELNLSSLELGDSALYFCASSVGSSGTSYEQYFGPGTRLTVT.

Concerning this clonotype: A junction end diverges from the germline sequence, so it may reflect a read error. The V and J genes are TRBV20-1 and TRBJ2-1; 9 positions match TRBD2. Germline CDR1 and CDR2: DFQATT and SNEGSKA (reference sequence). CDR3 length: 15 amino acids. The CDR3 loop reads CCASQGAGGPNEQFF. The CDR3 DNA follows: TGCTGTGCTTCCCAAGGGGCGGGGGGGCCAAATGAGCAGTTCTTC.

This clonotype appeared a few times. J is TRBJ2-1 and V is TRBV9, with a weak D call TRBD1 (6 bases). This CDR3 is built from 17 residues. Germline values: CDR1 SGDLS, CDR2 YYNGEE. V gave up 3 bases and J gave up 0 bases, with 16 bases separating them. As DNA, the CDR3 is TGTGCCAGCAGCGGACAGGTCGGTACCGACTCCTACAATGAGCAGTTCTTC. This gives the protein CASSGQVGTDSYNEQFF.

V is TRBV4-1 and J is TRBJ1-1, with D possibly being TRBD1 (6 bases). Per the germline V gene, CDR1 is MGHRA and CDR2 is YSYEKL. V dropped 2 bases and J dropped 11 bases, with 15 bases sitting between them. This CDR3 has 13 residues. The CDR3 DNA reads TGCGCCAGCAGCCAAACCGGGGGGCCTCGGGCTTTCTTT. Residues: CASSQTGGPRAFF.

This clonotype was recorded a few times. The chain combines TRBV20-1 with TRBJ2-7; unclear D gene. Germline CDR1 DFQATT, CDR2 SNEGSKA (reference sequence). The CDR3 spans 13 residues. Trimming took 0 bases from V and 3 from J, leaving 9 bases between them. The CDR3 loop reads CSAREPGGYEQYV. CDR3 nucleotide sequence: TGCAGTGCTAGAGAACCGGGCGGCTACGAGCAGTACGTC.

Points on this clonotype: This may be a read error, as it is one base from a much larger clone. Likely a read error: the CDR3 ends without its conserved phenylalanine or tryptophan. V usage is TRBV5-1 and J usage is TRBJ2-7; 7 bases map to TRBD2. Trimming cost V 3 bases and J 4 bases; bases outside gene matches: 7. Germline assignment: CDR1 SGHRS and CDR2 YFSETQ. CDR3 length: 14 amino acids. The CDR3 protein is CASSWRESLYEQYY. Here the CDR3 DNA reads TGCGCCAGCAGCTGGCGGGAGAGTTTATACGAGCAGTACTAC.

V gene TRBV20-1 combines with J gene TRBJ2-7; 11 positions agree with TRBD2. V shed 1 base and J 2 bases; nucleotides not matched to a gene: 7. CDR3 size: 16 residues. Germline CDR1 is DFQATT and CDR2 is SNEGSKA (reference sequence). The CDR3 DNA reads as TGCAGTGCTAGAGGGCTAGCGGGGGGTCCTACCTACGAGCAGTACGTC. Protein sequence: CSARGLAGGPTYEQYV.

This clonotype was detected a few times. The rearrangement links TRBV3-1 to TRBJ2-2; D assignment may be TRBD1 or TRBD2 (5 bases each). Germline V gene sequence: CDR1 LGHDT, CDR2 YNNKEL (reference sequence). The V end lost 1 base, the J end lost 2 bases, and 8 bases lay between the germline ends. The CDR3 sequence is 15 residues long. CDR3 in DNA: TGTGCCAGCAGCCAAGGGGGGTCTAACACCGGGGAGCTGTTTTTT. Its translation is CASSQGGSNTGELFF.

This clonotype appeared once. This rearrangement joins TRBV6-4 to TRBJ2-7; D gene ambiguous. Trimming removed 7 bases at V and 0 bases at J, with 16 bases between. Looked up from germline, CDR1 is MRHNA and CDR2 is SNTAGT. The CDR3 consists of 15 residues. DNA for the CDR3: TGTGCCAGCACCCAGGCGTACACGAGCTCCTACGAGCAGTACTTC. It specifies CASTQAYTSSYEQYF.

The chain recombines TRBV10-3 with TRBJ2-5; TRBD2 aligns across 8 bases. Germline loops: CDR1 ENHRY, CDR2 SYGVKD. This CDR3 has 14 residues. V lost 8 bases and J lost 2; bases outside the gene matches: 7. The CDR3 region has the DNA TGTGCCATCTCGCGGGGGGCCCCTCAAGAGACCCAGTACTTC. Its translation: CAISRGAPQETQYF.

This clonotype was recorded many times. This sequence joins TRBV5-6 and TRBJ2-5, with D perhaps TRBD1 or TRBD2 (5 bases each). This CDR3 comprises 15 residues. Germline V gene lookup returns CDR1 SGHDT and CDR2 YYEEEE. V lost 7 bases, J lost 5 bases, and 21 bases lay in between. CDR3 sequence: CASGGPGWTKETQYF. The CDR3 DNA reads as TGTGCCAGCGGGGGACCGGGGTGGACCAAGGAGACCCAGTACTTC.

This clonotype came up a few times. This chain joins TRBV12-5 and TRBJ2-2; TRBD2 matches at 8 bases. The CDR3 spans 13 residues. From germline, CDR1 is LGHNT and CDR2 FRNRAP. V lost 9 bases to trimming and J lost 0 bases; unmatched junction nucleotides: 0. In DNA, the CDR3 is TGTGCTAGCGGGGGGGCGAACACCGGGGAGCTGTTTTTT. Amino acids: CASGGANTGELFF.

J is TRBJ1-1 and V is TRBV14, with TRBD1 matching 11 bases. Trimming removed 0 bases from V and 5 bases from J; junction bases left unmatched: 17. CDR1 and CDR2 (germline): SGHDN, FVKESK. The CDR3 is 20 residues long. The CDR3 DNA is TGTGCCAGCAGCCAAGATCCTCGGGACAGGGGGTTCGGGGTCGGTACTGAAGCTTTCTTT. This sequence encodes CASSQDPRDRGFGVGTEAFF.

This clonotype was seen a handful of times. V gene TRBV5-1 combines with J gene TRBJ1-5; TRBD1 is a possible D gene (6 bases). This CDR3 is 15 amino acids long. Trimming took 3 bases from V and 1 from J, leaving 11 bases between them. Germline assignment: CDR1 SGHRS and CDR2 YFSETQ. This CDR3 is CASSSTGRSNQPQHF. In DNA form, the CDR3 reads TGCGCCAGCAGCTCCACAGGGCGAAGCAATCAGCCCCAGCATTTT.

The chain is built from TRBV7-3 and TRBJ2-1, with TRBD1 identical over 9 bases. Germline CDR1 SGHTA, CDR2 FQGTGA. The CDR3 has 14 amino acids. Trimming removed 5 bases from V and 10 bases from J; junction bases left unmatched: 9. The CDR3 spells CASSVVQGAGEQFF. The CDR3 DNA is TGTGCCAGCAGCGTCGTACAGGGGGCTGGGGAGCAGTTCTTC.

The table lists this clonotype with many counts. The gene calls are TRBV7-9 and TRBJ2-1; D is unresolved. V was cut by 5 bases and J by 2 bases, with 10 bases left in between. Germline V gene sequence: CDR1 SEHNR, CDR2 FQNEAQ (reference sequence). The CDR3 is 14 residues long. The CDR3 here is CASSPTTPYNEQFF. The CDR3 DNA is TGTGCCAGCAGCCCAACCACCCCCTACAATGAGCAGTTCTTC.

J is TRBJ1-5 and V is TRBV5-4; 10 bases align to TRBD1. The V segment lost 5 bases and the J segment 7 bases; nucleotides outside the gene matches: 12. Per the germline V gene, CDR1 is SGHNT and CDR2 is YYREEE (reference sequence). This CDR3 contains 16 residues. CDR3 amino acids: CASSQDRGSGGQPQHF. CDR3 nucleotides: TGTGCCAGCAGTCAGGACAGGGGGAGTGGGGGACAGCCCCAGCATTTT.

This clonotype was seen a handful of times. The chain is built from TRBV20-1 and TRBJ1-6; 9 bases are a match to TRBD1. CDR3 length equals 15 residues. V gave up 1 base and J gave up 8 bases; unmatched junction bases: 6. Germline CDR1 and CDR2: DFQATT and SNEGSKA (reference sequence). The CDR3 DNA reads TGCAGTGCTAGAGGACCGGGACAGGGATATTCACCCCTCCACTTT. It is translated as CSARGPGQGYSPLHF.

A few counts support this clonotype. This chain uses TRBV9 with TRBJ2-7, with 8 bases identical to TRBD2. The CDR3 is 14 residues long. The germline V gene encodes CDR1 SGDLS and CDR2 YYNGEE. V gave up 10 bases and J gave up 5 bases; unmatched junction bases: 14. This chain's CDR3 is CASSSGTSSDEQYF. For the CDR3, the DNA is TGTGCCTCAAGTAGCGGGACGTCATCCGACGAGCAGTACTTC.

V is TRBV7-2 and J is TRBJ2-7; D is perhaps TRBD2 (5 bases). V lost 5 bases to trimming and J lost 0 bases, with 14 bases between them. The CDR3 runs 15 residues. CDR1 is SGHTA, CDR2 FQGNSA, per germline. CDR3 sequence: CASSPTRTRSYEQYF. CDR3 DNA sequence: TGTGCCAGCAGCCCCACCCGGACTCGCTCCTACGAGCAGTACTTC.

The chain links TRBV18 to TRBJ1-3; no definite D call. Trimming left V 6 bases short and J 3 bases short, with 15 bases between. The CDR3 runs to 15 residues. CDR1 is KGHSH and CDR2 is LQKENI in the germline V gene. In DNA form, the CDR3 reads TGTGCCAGCTCGTCCCAGACCGGAGGTGGAAACACCATATATTTT. Amino acids: CASSSQTGGGNTIYF.

This clonotype was detected a few times. This sequence joins TRBV5-6 and TRBJ1-5; D is possibly TRBD1 (6 bases). Germline assignment: CDR1 SGHDT and CDR2 YYEEEE. CDR3 length equals 19 residues. V was shortened by 4 bases and J by 3 bases, with 26 bases between the two germline ends. CDR3 DNA: TGTGCCAGCAGCCTTGTAGGGGGATTGAGAGGGTCTTTCAATCAGCCCCAGCATTTT. It is translated as CASSLVGGLRGSFNQPQHF.

This clonotype was counted a few times. The chain recombines TRBV20-1 with TRBJ2-1; the match to TRBD2 covers 9 bases. The J segment lost 3 bases and the V segment lost 1 base, leaving 1 base of the junction unmatched. The CDR3 extends over 14 amino acids. Per germline, CDR1 DFQATT and CDR2 SNEGSKA (reference sequence). The CDR3 here is CSARGLAVYNEQFF. Here the CDR3 DNA reads TGCAGTGCTAGAGGACTAGCGGTCTACAATGAGCAGTTCTTC.

CDR3 in amino acids: CASSLGQGMYGYTF. Here the CDR3 DNA reads TGCGCCAGCAGCTTGGGACAGGGAATGTATGGCTACACCTTC. The rearrangement joins TRBV5-1 to TRBJ1-2, with TRBD1 matching 7 bases. Germline-derived CDR1 and CDR2 are SGHRS and YFSETQ. The V segment lost 0 bases and the J segment 5 bases; nucleotides outside the gene matches: 4. The CDR3 consists of 14 residues.